The source of this TCR beta chain is a study of blood T cell repertoires in COVID-19. Study as a whole: Material from acute and convalescent COVID-19 was sourced from the United States, Italy and Spain. Sources were T cells, B-cell-depleted T cells, or PBMCs; the material itself was cDNA or gDNA.

Original handling: Estimation of nucleated cell counts was performed using reference gene primer amplification. The data were produced by immunoSEQ multiplex PCR, yet TCRdb's version contains in-frame clones alone and is incomplete. V and J calls and clone size are as listed in that table; D and trimming were resolved from the DNA. The repertoire holds about 58,000 clones, with approximately 90% as singletons. The germline gives CDR1 MGHDK, CDR2 SYGVNS. The CDR3 covers 15 residues. V lost 5 bases, J lost 4 bases, and 16 bases lay in between. This clone was detected once. Sequences were obtained from peripheral blood. The TCR comes from a man between 60 and 70 years old with acute or convalescent COVID-19. V gene TRBV25-1 combines with J gene TRBJ2-3; the D gene is possibly TRBD2 (5 bases). CDR3 nucleotides: TGTGCCAGCAGTAGGGCGGAGGCCCGCGCAGATACGCAGTATTTT. Amino acid sequence: CASSRAEARADTQYF.